This T cell receptor (beta chain) was sequenced for a study of Tregs in tolerant kidney transplant recipients. At the level of the study: Sorting of CD4+CD25+CD127- cells followed roughly three-day belatacept mixed lymphocyte reactions, sometimes with roughly 5-day graft donor restimulation. Sorting used antibodies to exclude donor cells.

Details on this clone: Its antigen is as yet unknown.

General observations from the study: Biological reproducibility was not directly addressed in this study. Few patients were studied, so findings need validation in larger groups.

Data came from immunoSEQ multiplex PCR; TCRdb stores just in-frame clones and leaves some out. Of fewer than 45,000 clones in the sample, nearly 97% are singletons; the top ten hold around 0.38%. J was trimmed by 4 bases and V by 6 bases; bases with no gene match: 6. The CDR3 extends over 14 amino acids. Germline CDR1 and CDR2: LNHDA and SQIVND (reference sequence). V is TRBV19 and J is TRBJ2-1; 7 bases fit TRBD2. The sample consisted of Tregs from blood cultured with allogeneic cells. The source is a human donor in good health. Written as DNA, the CDR3 is TGTGCCAGTAGAGAGCGGGGACCGTACAATGAGCAGTTCTTC. It is translated as CASRERGPYNEQFF.